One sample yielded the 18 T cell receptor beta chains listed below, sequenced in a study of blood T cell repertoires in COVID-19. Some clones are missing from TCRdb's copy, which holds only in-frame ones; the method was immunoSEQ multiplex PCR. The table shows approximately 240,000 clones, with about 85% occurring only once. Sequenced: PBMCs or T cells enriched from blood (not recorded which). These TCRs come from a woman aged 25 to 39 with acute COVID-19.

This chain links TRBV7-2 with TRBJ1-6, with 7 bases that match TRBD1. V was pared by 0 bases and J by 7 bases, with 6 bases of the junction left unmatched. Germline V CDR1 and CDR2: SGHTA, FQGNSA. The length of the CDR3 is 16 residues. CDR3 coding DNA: TGTGCCAGCAGCTTAGCAGGGGGCAGGACCAATTCACCCCTCCACTTT. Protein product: CASSLAGGRTNSPLHF. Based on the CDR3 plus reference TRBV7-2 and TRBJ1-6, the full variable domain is GAGVSQSPSNKVTEKGKDVELRCDPISGHTALYWYRQSLGQGLEFLIYFQGNSAPDKSGLPSDRFSAERTGGSVSTLTIQRTQQEDSAVYLCASSLAGGRTNSPLHFGNGTRLTVT.

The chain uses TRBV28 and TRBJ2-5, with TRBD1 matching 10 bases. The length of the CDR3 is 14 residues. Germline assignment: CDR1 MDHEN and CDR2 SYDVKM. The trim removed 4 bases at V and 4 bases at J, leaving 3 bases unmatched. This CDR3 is CASSSRQGAETQYF. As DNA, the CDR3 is TGTGCCAGCAGTTCAAGACAGGGGGCAGAGACCCAGTACTTC.

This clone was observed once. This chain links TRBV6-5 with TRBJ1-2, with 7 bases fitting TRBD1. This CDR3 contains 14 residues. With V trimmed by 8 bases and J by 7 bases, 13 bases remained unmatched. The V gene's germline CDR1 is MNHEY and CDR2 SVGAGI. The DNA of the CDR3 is TGTGCCAGCGTCGCTGCCAGGGGGTTATCTGGCTACACCTTC. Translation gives CASVAARGLSGYTF.

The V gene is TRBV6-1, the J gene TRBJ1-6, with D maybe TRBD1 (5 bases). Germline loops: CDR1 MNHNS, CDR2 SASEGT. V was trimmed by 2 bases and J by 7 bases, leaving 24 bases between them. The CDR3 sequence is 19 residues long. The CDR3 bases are TGTGCCAGCAGTGAACCCGTCGCCCAGGGTCCTATTGCCAATTCACCCCTCCACTTT. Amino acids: CASSEPVAQGPIANSPLHF.

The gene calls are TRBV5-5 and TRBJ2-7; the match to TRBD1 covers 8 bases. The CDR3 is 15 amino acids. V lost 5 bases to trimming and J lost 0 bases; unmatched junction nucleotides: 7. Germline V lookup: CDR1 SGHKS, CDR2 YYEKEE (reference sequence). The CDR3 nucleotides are TGTGCCAGCAGTACCCGGACAGGGTTCTCCTACGAGCAGTACTTC. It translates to CASSTRTGFSYEQYF.

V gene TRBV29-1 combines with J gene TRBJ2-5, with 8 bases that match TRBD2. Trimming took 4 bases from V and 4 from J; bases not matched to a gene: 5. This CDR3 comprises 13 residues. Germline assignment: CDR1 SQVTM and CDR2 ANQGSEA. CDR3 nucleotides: TGCAGCGTTGTAGGGCTAGCGGGAGAGACCCAGTACTTC. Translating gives CSVVGLAGETQYF.

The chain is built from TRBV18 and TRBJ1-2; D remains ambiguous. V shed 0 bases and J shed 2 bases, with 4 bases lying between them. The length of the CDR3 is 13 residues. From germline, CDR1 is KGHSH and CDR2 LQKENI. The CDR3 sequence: CASSPPENYGYTF. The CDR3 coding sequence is TGTGCCAGCTCACCACCGGAGAACTATGGCTACACCTTC.

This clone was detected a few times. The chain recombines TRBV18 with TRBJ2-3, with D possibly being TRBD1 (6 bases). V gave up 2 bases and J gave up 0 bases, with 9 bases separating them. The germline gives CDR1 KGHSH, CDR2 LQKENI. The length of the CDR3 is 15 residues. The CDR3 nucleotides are TGTGCCAGCTCACCAACAGGGCGAAGCACAGATACGCAGTATTTT. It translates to CASSPTGRSTDTQYF.

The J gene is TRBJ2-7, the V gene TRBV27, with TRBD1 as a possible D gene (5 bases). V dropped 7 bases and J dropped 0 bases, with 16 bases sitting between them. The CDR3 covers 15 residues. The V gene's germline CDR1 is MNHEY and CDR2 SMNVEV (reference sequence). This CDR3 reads CASTRDRTTSYEQYF. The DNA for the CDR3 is TGTGCCAGCACCCGTGACAGAACGACCTCCTACGAGCAGTACTTC.

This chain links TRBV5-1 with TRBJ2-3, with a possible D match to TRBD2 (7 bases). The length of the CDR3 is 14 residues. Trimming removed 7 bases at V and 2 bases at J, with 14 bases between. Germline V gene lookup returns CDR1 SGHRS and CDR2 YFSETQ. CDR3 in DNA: TGCGCCAGCCGGCGGGGGCAGGACACAGATACGCAGTATTTT. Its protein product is CASRRGQDTDTQYF.

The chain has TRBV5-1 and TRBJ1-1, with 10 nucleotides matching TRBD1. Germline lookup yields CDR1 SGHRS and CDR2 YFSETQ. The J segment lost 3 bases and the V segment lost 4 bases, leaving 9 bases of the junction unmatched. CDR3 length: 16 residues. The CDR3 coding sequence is TGCGCCAGCAGCCCGTCGACAGGGGGCAGTGACACTGAAGCTTTCTTT. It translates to CASSPSTGGSDTEAFF.

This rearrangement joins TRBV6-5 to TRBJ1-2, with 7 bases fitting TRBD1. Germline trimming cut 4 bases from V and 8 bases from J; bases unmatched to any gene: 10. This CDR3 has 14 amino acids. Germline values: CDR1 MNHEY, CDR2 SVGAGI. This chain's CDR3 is CASSSAGARGGYTF. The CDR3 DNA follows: TGTGCCAGCAGTTCTGCGGGCGCCAGGGGGGGCTACACCTTC.

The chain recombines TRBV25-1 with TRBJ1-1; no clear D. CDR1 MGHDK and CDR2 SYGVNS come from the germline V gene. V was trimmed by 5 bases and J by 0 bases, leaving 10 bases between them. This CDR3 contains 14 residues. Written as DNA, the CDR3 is TGTGCCAGCAGTCAAGCGGGCATGAACACTGAAGCTTTCTTT. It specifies CASSQAGMNTEAFF.

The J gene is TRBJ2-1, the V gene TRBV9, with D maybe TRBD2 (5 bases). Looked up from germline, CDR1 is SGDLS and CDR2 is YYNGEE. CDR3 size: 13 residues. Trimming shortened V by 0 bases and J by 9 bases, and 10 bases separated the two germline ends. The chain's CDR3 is CASSVGGAGEQFF. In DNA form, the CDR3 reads TGTGCCAGCAGCGTAGGAGGCGCGGGTGAGCAGTTCTTC.

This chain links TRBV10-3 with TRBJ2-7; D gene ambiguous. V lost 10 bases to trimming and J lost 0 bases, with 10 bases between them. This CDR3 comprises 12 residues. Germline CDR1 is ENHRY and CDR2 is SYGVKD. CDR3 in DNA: TGTGCCACCGCGACGGGCTCCTACGAGCAGTACTTC. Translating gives CATATGSYEQYF.

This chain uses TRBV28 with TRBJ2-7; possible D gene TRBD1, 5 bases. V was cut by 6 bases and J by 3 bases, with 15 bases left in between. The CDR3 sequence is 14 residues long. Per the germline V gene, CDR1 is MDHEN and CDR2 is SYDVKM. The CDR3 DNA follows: TGTGCCAGCAGCCCTCCGAGACAGAACTACGAGCAGTACTTC. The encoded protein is CASSPPRQNYEQYF.

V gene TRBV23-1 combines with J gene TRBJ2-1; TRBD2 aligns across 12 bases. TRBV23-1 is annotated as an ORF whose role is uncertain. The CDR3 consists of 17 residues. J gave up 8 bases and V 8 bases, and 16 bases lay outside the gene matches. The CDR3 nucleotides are TGCGCCAGCCCCGAGGCTAGGGAGGCTAGCGGGGGGGATGAGCAGTTCTTC. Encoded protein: CASPEAREASGGDEQFF.

The CDR3 DNA follows: TGTGCCAGCAGTTTAAAGGTTGGGGGGGCCTACGAGCAGTACTTC. Protein: CASSLKVGGAYEQYF. The genes are TRBV27 and TRBJ2-7; 7 bases match TRBD2. The CDR3 covers 15 residues. Unmatched junction bases numbered 6, after V lost 2 bases and J lost 2 bases. Germline V lookup: CDR1 MNHEY, CDR2 SMNVEV (reference sequence).